These 31 T cell receptor beta chains were all obtained from the same sample, sequenced in a study of OX40 agonist ivuxolimab in advanced cancers. Method: immunoSEQ multiplex PCR; TCRdb's copy keeps in-frame clones and lacks some. Here the sample spans roughly 86,000 clones, 70% to 90% being singletons. This material consisted of CD4+ or CD8+ T cells sorted from blood, taken in a trial of the OX40 agonist ivuxolimab. The receptors derive from an adult with an advanced solid tumor such as melanoma, head and neck, liver or kidney cancer.

The chain employs TRBV5-5 and TRBJ1-1, with 7 bases matching TRBD1. CDR1 SGHKS and CDR2 YYEKEE come from the germline V gene (reference sequence). This CDR3 has 14 amino acids. The J segment lost 6 bases and the V segment lost 2 bases, leaving 7 bases of the junction unmatched. In nucleotides, the CDR3 is TGTGCCAGCAGCTTATGGACAGGAGACCCTGAAGCTTTCTTT. It encodes CASSLWTGDPEAFF.

This clone was seen a few times. This rearrangement joins TRBV30 to TRBJ1-2; D unresolved. This CDR3 has 11 residues. Germline CDR1 is GTSNPN and CDR2 is SVGIG (reference sequence). Deletions cut 5 bases from V and 8 bases from J, with 12 bases between. The CDR3 protein is CAWARAWGYTF. CDR3 DNA sequence: TGTGCCTGGGCCCGAGCGTGGGGCTACACCTTC.

The genes are TRBV5-4 and TRBJ1-3, with D tentatively TRBD1 (5 bases). Trimming removed 4 bases from V and 4 bases from J, with 15 bases in between. CDR3 length equals 15 residues. CDR1 SGHNT and CDR2 YYREEE come from the germline V gene (reference sequence). The CDR3 coding sequence is TGTGCCAGCAGCGCATGGGGGAGAGCGGGAAACACCATATATTTT. It translates to CASSAWGRAGNTIYF. Filled out from reference TRBV5-4 and TRBJ1-3, the complete variable domain reads ETGVTQSPTHLIKTRGQQVTLRCSSQSGHNTVSWYQQALGQGPQFIFQYYREEENGRGNFPPRFSGLQFPNYSSELNVNALELDDSALYLCASSAWGRAGNTIYFGEGSWLTVV.

The J gene is TRBJ1-5, the V gene TRBV7-9, with a weak D call TRBD1 (5 bases). The V and J ends lost 4 bases and 3 bases respectively, with 13 bases between them. The CDR3 totals 15 residues. CDR1 SEHNR and CDR2 FQNEAQ come from the germline V gene (reference sequence). The CDR3 sequence is CASSSAGLVNQPQHF. The CDR3, as DNA: TGTGCCAGCAGCTCAGCGGGACTGGTCAATCAGCCCCAGCATTTT.

This chain uses TRBV14 with TRBJ2-7, with TRBD1 matching 7 bases. CDR3 length equals 14 residues. V lost 5 bases, J lost 0 bases, and 4 bases stayed unmatched. Germline CDR1 and CDR2: SGHDN and FVKESK. DNA of the CDR3: TGTGCCAGCAGCTTCCGGGACAGCTCCTACGAGCAGTACTTC. Its protein product is CASSFRDSSYEQYF.

V is TRBV30 and J is TRBJ2-5, with D possibly matching TRBD1 (6 bases). This CDR3 spans 14 amino acids. Germline CDR1 GTSNPN, CDR2 SVGIG (reference sequence). Between the trimmed V and J ends, which lost 0 bases and 3 bases, there was a span of 11 bases. CDR3 in amino acids: CAWSVGQGKETQYF. The CDR3 nucleotides read TGTGCCTGGAGTGTAGGCCAGGGGAAAGAGACCCAGTACTTC.

This clone is a singleton in its sample. J is TRBJ1-1 and V is TRBV25-1; D unclear. The CDR3 is 16 residues long. CDR1 is MGHDK and CDR2 is SYGVNS in the germline V gene. The V gene lost 3 bases and the J gene lost 0 bases, with 14 bases spanning the gap. CDR3 DNA sequence: TGTGCCAGCAGTGATCAAGGACCTTACATGAACACTGAAGCTTTCTTT. Translation gives CASSDQGPYMNTEAFF.

CDR3 loop: CASSRTDQQPQHF. The CDR3 DNA is TGTGCCAGCAGCCGGACAGACCAACAGCCCCAGCATTTT. The gene calls are TRBV5-5 and TRBJ1-5, with D tentatively TRBD1 (6 bases). The CDR3 has 13 amino acids. Trimming left V 4 bases short and J 7 bases short, with 12 bases between. Germline V gives CDR1 SGHKS, CDR2 YYEKEE (reference sequence).

The gene calls are TRBV5-5 and TRBJ2-7; 8 bases line up with TRBD2. This CDR3 has 15 amino acids. CDR1 is SGHKS, CDR2 YYEKEE, per germline (reference sequence). V was pared by 1 base and J by 1 base, with 4 bases of the junction left unmatched. CDR3 DNA sequence: TGTGCCAGCAGCTTGCGGCTAGCGGGTTCCTACGAGCAGTACTTC. This gives the protein CASSLRLAGSYEQYF.

Here the CDR3 reads CAWTRWGQRTDTQYF. The CDR3, as DNA: TGTGCCTGGACCCGATGGGGACAGCGCACAGATACGCAGTATTTT. V gene TRBV30 combines with J gene TRBJ2-3; 7 nucleotides agree with TRBD1. This CDR3 has 15 residues. Germline loops: CDR1 GTSNPN, CDR2 SVGIG (reference sequence). The V gene end was trimmed by 4 bases and the J gene end by 1 base; junction bases not matched to a gene: 8.

V is TRBV7-8 and J is TRBJ2-5; 10 positions agree with TRBD2. Germline CDR1 SGHVS, CDR2 FQNEAQ. CDR3 length: 17 amino acids. Unmatched junction bases numbered 15, after V lost 9 bases and J lost 2 bases. The CDR3: CASSRQFTSGAQETQYF. The CDR3 coding sequence is TGTGCCAGTTCCCGACAGTTTACTAGCGGGGCACAAGAGACCCAGTACTTC.

The chain recombines TRBV5-1 with TRBJ1-2; D is ambiguous. Trimming shortened V by 0 bases and J by 2 bases, and 5 bases separated the two germline ends. The germline CDR1 and CDR2 sequences are SGHRS and YFSETQ. The CDR3 has 13 residues. The CDR3 loop is CASSLGVNYGYTF. CDR3 DNA: TGCGCCAGCAGCTTGGGCGTCAACTATGGCTACACCTTC.

This clone was detected only once. The chain uses TRBV27 and TRBJ2-7; 11 bases line up with TRBD1. This CDR3 comprises 15 residues. Germline V gene sequence: CDR1 MNHEY, CDR2 SMNVEV (reference sequence). The J segment lost 4 bases and the V segment lost 3 bases, leaving 5 bases of the junction unmatched. The CDR3 DNA reads TGTGCCAGCAGTTTTAAGGGGACAGGGGGTTACGAGCAGTACTTC. Protein: CASSFKGTGGYEQYF.

The J gene is TRBJ2-5, the V gene TRBV28; 7 bases are shared with TRBD1. TRBJ2-7 explains the end of the DNA better; the J call may be wrong. Looked up from germline, CDR1 is MDHEN and CDR2 is SYDVKM. The CDR3 consists of 15 residues. For the CDR3, the DNA is TGTGCCAGCAGACACACACGGGACAGCACCTACGAGCAGTACTTC. This gives the protein CASRHTRDSTYEQYF.

This sequence joins TRBV15 and TRBJ1-2; D is ambiguous. CDR3 size: 15 residues. Germline V gene lookup returns CDR1 LNHNV and CDR2 YYDKDF (reference sequence). With 0 bases removed from V and 4 bases from J, the gap between germline ends came to 12 bases. CDR3 residues: CATSRDNGVIYGYTF. The CDR3 bases are TGTGCCACCAGCAGAGATAATGGGGTTATCTATGGCTACACCTTC.

The rearrangement uses TRBV6-6 and TRBJ1-1; maybe TRBD1 (6 bases). With 6 bases removed from V and 1 base from J, the gap between germline ends came to 9 bases. This CDR3 has 13 amino acids. Germline V gives CDR1 MNHNY, CDR2 SVGAGI (reference sequence). The CDR3 DNA is TGTGCCAGCAGACAGGGACCGAACACTGAAGCTTTCTTT. As protein: CASRQGPNTEAFF.

V is TRBV7-2 and J is TRBJ1-6; D call uncertain. This CDR3 has 15 amino acids. Trimming left V 5 bases short and J 8 bases short, with 16 bases between. CDR1 is SGHTA, CDR2 FQGNSA, per germline. The DNA of the CDR3 is TGTGCCAGCAGCCACCGGGAGCCAATTCATTCACCCCTCCACTTT. Translation gives CASSHREPIHSPLHF.

The chain couples TRBV11-2 to TRBJ2-2; TRBD2 aligns across 9 bases. This CDR3 is built from 16 residues. Germline CDR1 and CDR2: SGHAT and FQNNGV. Trimming removed 5 bases from V and 2 bases from J; junction bases left unmatched: 6. The CDR3 protein is CASSGRTSANTGELFF. The CDR3 DNA reads as TGTGCCAGCAGCGGGAGGACTAGCGCCAACACCGGGGAGCTGTTTTTT.

The V call is TRBV6-5, the J call TRBJ2-3; TRBD2 matches 9 bases. The CDR3 runs to 13 residues. Trimming took 2 bases from V and 6 from J; bases not matched to a gene: 0. CDR1 is MNHEY and CDR2 is SVGAGI in the germline V gene. CDR3 DNA: TGTGCCAGCAGTTACAGCGGGAGGGATACGCAGTATTTT. It encodes CASSYSGRDTQYF.

V gene TRBV13 combines with J gene TRBJ2-7; tentatively, D is TRBD1 (6 bases). Germline values: CDR1 PRHDT, CDR2 FYEKMQ (reference sequence). V gave up 2 bases and J gave up 4 bases, with 15 bases separating them. This CDR3 is built from 15 residues. Here the CDR3 DNA reads TGTGCCAGCAGCTTAAGACAGGCTATCGTATACGAGCAGTACTTC. It encodes CASSLRQAIVYEQYF.

This clone was counted between two and nine times. The chain carries TRBV11-2 and TRBJ2-5; a weak D match, TRBD1 (5 bases). The CDR3 has 16 residues. Germline V lookup: CDR1 SGHAT, CDR2 FQNNGV. V was trimmed by 0 bases and J by 0 bases, leaving 11 bases between them. CDR3: CASSLEWGRYQETQYF. As DNA, the CDR3 is TGTGCCAGCAGCTTAGAGTGGGGCAGATACCAAGAGACCCAGTACTTC. Supplemented by reference TRBV11-2 and TRBJ2-5, the full variable domain reads EAGVAQSPRYKIIEKRQSVAFWCNPISGHATLYWYQQILGQGPKLLIQFQNNGVVDDSQLPKDRFSAERLKGVDSTLKIQPAKLEDSAVYLCASSLEWGRYQETQYFGPGTRLLVL.

This chain uses TRBV30 with TRBJ1-3, with 7 bases identical to TRBD1. Per germline, CDR1 GTSNPN and CDR2 SVGIG (reference sequence). Unmatched junction bases numbered 4, after V lost 1 base and J lost 4 bases. The CDR3 sequence is 14 residues long. DNA for the CDR3: TGTGCCTGGAGTGAAGGGGGCTACGGAAACACCATATATTTT. Its protein product is CAWSEGGYGNTIYF.

The chain combines TRBV5-1 with TRBJ2-3, with TRBD1 identical over 8 bases. Germline CDR1 reads SGHRS; CDR2 reads YFSETQ. This CDR3 region has 15 residues. The junction had 7 bases not matched to a gene; V was cut back by 6 bases and J by 1 base. The CDR3 DNA follows: TGCGCCAGCACGGACAGGGCCTCTCGCACAGATACGCAGTATTTT. This codes for CASTDRASRTDTQYF.

V and J are TRBV9 and TRBJ2-3; D gene ambiguous. The CDR3 is 14 residues long. CDR1 and CDR2 (germline): SGDLS, YYNGEE. With 0 bases removed from V and 0 bases from J, the gap between germline ends came to 5 bases. CDR3 DNA sequence: TGTGCCAGCAGCGTAGTAGCAAGCACAGATACGCAGTATTTT. It specifies CASSVVASTDTQYF.

The chain is built from TRBV13 and TRBJ2-1, with D unresolved. Germline lookup yields CDR1 PRHDT and CDR2 FYEKMQ (reference sequence). The CDR3 totals 12 residues. Between the trimmed V and J ends, which lost 5 bases and 5 bases, there was a span of 7 bases. CDR3 in amino acids: CASSVINNEQFF. The CDR3 region has the DNA TGTGCCAGCAGCGTCATCAACAATGAGCAGTTCTTC.

The chain has TRBV4-1 and TRBJ2-2; TRBD2 agrees at 9 bases. The CDR3 covers 14 residues. Germline CDR1 MGHRA, CDR2 YSYEKL. Unmatched junction bases numbered 4, after V lost 5 bases and J lost 6 bases. The CDR3 is CASSWLAGSGELFF. For the CDR3, the DNA is TGCGCCAGCAGCTGGCTAGCGGGATCCGGGGAGCTGTTTTTT.

J is TRBJ2-2 and V is TRBV11-3, with 7 bases lining up with TRBD1. The CDR3 covers 15 residues. After removal of 5 bases from V and 3 bases from J, the junction contained 6 bases not matched to a gene. CDR1 is SGHNT and CDR2 is YENEEA in the germline V gene. The CDR3 here is CASSTGTVDTGELFF. CDR3 DNA sequence: TGTGCCAGCAGCACCGGGACAGTGGACACCGGGGAGCTGTTTTTT.

The V call is TRBV29-1, the J call TRBJ2-1; TRBD2 might be the D (6 bases). This CDR3 region has 11 residues. CDR1 and CDR2 (germline): SQVTM, ANQGSEA. V lost 8 bases and J lost 4, with 9 bases in between. CDR3 coding DNA: TGCAGCTCGACTAGTTACAATGAGCAGTTCTTC. Its translation: CSSTSYNEQFF.

The genes are TRBV29-1 and TRBJ2-2; D call uncertain. V was pared by 6 bases and J by 4 bases, with 9 bases between. The CDR3 is made up of 12 amino acids. Germline CDR1 is SQVTM and CDR2 is ANQGSEA. CDR3 sequence reads: CSVEWGTGELFF. The DNA for the CDR3 is TGCAGCGTCGAGTGGGGCACCGGGGAGCTGTTTTTT.

The J gene is TRBJ2-7, the V gene TRBV13; D may be TRBD2 (5 bases). With 6 bases removed from V and 1 base from J, the gap between germline ends came to 10 bases. The CDR3 contains 13 residues. The V gene's germline CDR1 is PRHDT and CDR2 FYEKMQ (reference sequence). CDR3: CASRERASYEQYF. In nucleotides, the CDR3 is TGTGCCAGCAGGGAGAGGGCTTCCTACGAGCAGTACTTC.

The chain combines TRBV6-4 with TRBJ2-2; either TRBD1 or TRBD2 may supply D (6 bases each). The V and J ends lost 3 bases and 0 bases respectively, with 11 bases between them. The CDR3 sequence is 16 residues long. Germline V gives CDR1 MRHNA, CDR2 SNTAGT. The CDR3, as DNA: TGTGCCAGCAGTGAAGGGGGGACGACGAACACCGGGGAGCTGTTTTTT. This sequence encodes CASSEGGTTNTGELFF.